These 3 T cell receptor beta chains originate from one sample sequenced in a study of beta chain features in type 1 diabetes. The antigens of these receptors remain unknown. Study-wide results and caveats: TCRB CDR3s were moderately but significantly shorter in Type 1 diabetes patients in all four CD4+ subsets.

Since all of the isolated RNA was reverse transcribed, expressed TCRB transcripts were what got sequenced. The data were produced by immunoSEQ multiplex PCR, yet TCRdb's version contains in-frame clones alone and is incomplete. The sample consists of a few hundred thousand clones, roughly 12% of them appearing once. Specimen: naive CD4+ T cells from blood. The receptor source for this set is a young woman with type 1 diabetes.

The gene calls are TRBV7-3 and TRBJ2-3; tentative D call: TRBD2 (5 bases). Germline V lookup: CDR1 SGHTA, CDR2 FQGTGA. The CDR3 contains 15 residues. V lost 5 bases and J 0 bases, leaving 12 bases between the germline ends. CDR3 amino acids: CASSRAGESTDTQYF. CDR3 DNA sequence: TGTGCCAGCAGCAGGGCGGGTGAGAGCACAGATACGCAGTATTTT.

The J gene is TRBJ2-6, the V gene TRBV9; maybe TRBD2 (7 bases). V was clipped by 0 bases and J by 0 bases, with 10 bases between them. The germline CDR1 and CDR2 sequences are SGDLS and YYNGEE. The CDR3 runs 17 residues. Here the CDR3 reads CASSVEGDYSGANVLTF. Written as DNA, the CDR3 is TGTGCCAGCAGCGTAGAGGGGGACTACTCTGGGGCCAACGTCCTGACTTTC. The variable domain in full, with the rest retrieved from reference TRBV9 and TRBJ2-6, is DSGVTQTPKHLITATGQRVTLRCSPRSGDLSVYWYQQSLDQGLQFLIQYYNGEERAKGNILERFSAQQFPDLHSELNLSSLELGDSALYFCASSVEGDYSGANVLTFGAGSRLTVL.

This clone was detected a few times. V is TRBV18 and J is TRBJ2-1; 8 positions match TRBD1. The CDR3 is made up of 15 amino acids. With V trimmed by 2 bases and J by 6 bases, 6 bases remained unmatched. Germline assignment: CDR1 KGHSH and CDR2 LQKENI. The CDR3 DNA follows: TGTGCCAGCTCACCATCGGGACAGGTTGGCAATGAGCAGTTCTTC. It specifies CASSPSGQVGNEQFF. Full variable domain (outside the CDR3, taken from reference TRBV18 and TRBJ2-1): NAGVMQNPRHLVRRRGQEARLRCSPMKGHSHVYWYRQLPEEGLKFMVYLQKENIIDESGMPKERFSAEFPKEGPSILRIQQVVRGDSAAYFCASSPSGQVGNEQFFGPGTRLTVL.